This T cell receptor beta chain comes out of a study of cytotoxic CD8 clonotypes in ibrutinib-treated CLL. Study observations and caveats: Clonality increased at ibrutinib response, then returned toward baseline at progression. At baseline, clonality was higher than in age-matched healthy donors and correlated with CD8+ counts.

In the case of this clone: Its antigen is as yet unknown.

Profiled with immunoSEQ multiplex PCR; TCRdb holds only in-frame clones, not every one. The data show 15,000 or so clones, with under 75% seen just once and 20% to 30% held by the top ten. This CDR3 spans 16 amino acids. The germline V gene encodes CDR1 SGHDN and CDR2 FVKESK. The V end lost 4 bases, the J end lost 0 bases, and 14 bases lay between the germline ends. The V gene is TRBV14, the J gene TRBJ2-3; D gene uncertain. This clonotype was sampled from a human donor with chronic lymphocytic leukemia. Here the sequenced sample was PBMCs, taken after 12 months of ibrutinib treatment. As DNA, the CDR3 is TGTGCCAGCAGCCGGCGCACCGATCCTAGCACAGATACGCAGTATTTT. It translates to CASSRRTDPSTDTQYF.